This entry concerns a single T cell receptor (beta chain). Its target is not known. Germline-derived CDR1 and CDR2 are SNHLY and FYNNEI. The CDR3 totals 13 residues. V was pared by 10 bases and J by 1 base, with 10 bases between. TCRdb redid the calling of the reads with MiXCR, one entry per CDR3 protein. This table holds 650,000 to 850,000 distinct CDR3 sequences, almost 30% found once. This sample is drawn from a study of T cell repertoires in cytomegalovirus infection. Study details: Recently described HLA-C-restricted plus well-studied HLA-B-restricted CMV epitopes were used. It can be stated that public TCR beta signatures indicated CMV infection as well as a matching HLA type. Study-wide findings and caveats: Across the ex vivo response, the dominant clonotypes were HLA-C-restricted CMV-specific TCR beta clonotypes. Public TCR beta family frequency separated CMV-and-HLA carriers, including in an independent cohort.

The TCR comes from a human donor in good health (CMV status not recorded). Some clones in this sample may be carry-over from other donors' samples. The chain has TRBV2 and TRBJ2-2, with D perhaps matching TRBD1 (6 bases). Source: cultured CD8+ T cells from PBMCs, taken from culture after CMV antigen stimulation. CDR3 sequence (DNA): TGTGCCAACTACAGGGTGAACACCGGGGAGCTGTTTTTT. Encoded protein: CANYRVNTGELFF.